These 4 T cell receptor beta chains were all obtained from the same sample, sequenced in a study of regulatory T cells in long-lasting Graves disease. According to the study, TCR beta libraries were built with iRepertoire HTBI primers and CDR3-region Arm-PCR. One entry per CDR3 protein, called by TCRdb with MiXCR from the multiplex PCR reads. The table has 540,000 or so distinct CDR3 sequences, approximately 13% seen once. Time point here: newly diagnosed GD, antithyroid drugs for less than 3 months. PBMC RNA was the source of the TCR library. This sample also belongs to another study, concerning T cells in Graves' hyperthyroidism and ophthalmopathy.

The sequencing used peripheral blood mononuclear cells (PBMCs), collected at new diagnosis, from a patient treated with antithyroid drugs. The origin of the receptors is a man under 40 with Graves disease.

This clonotype was counted ten times or more. The chain combines TRBV28 with TRBJ2-1, with TRBD1 identical over 9 bases. Germline V gene data show CDR1 as MDHEN and CDR2 as SYDVKM. V gave up 9 bases and J gave up 6 bases; unmatched junction bases: 9. The CDR3 is 14 amino acids. Here the CDR3 reads CASQQGAVGNEQFF. CDR3 nucleotides: TGTGCCAGTCAACAGGGGGCCGTTGGCAATGAGCAGTTCTTC. Full variable domain (missing parts from reference TRBV28 and TRBJ2-1): DVKVTQSSRYLVKRTGEKVFLECVQDMDHENMFWYRQDPGLGLRLIYFSYDVKMKEKGDIPEGYSVSREKKERFSLILESASTNQTSMYLCASQQGAVGNEQFFGPGTRLTVL.

On this clonotype itself: A read error may be the cause here, since a much bigger clone is one base away. The chain links TRBV6-1 to TRBJ2-1; D uncertain. The CDR3 spans 11 residues. Trimming removed 8 bases at V and 2 bases at J, with 4 bases between. In germline, CDR1 is MNHNS, CDR2 SASEGT. The CDR3 is CASGAYNEQFF. CDR3 sequence (DNA): TGTGCCAGCGGGGCCTACAATGAGCAGTTCTTC.

The gene calls are TRBV6-2 or TRBV6-3 and TRBJ2-3, with D possibly matching TRBD2 (6 bases). Germline-derived CDR1 and CDR2 are MNHEY and SVGEGT. With 0 bases removed from V and 2 bases from J, the gap between germline ends came to 15 bases. The CDR3 consists of 17 residues. This CDR3 is CASSYSGLEEITDTQYF. Written as DNA, the CDR3 is TGTGCCAGCAGTTACTCGGGACTCGAGGAAATCACAGATACGCAGTATTTT.

This clonotype was seen at least ten times. The chain employs TRBV27 and TRBJ2-3, with TRBD2 as a possible D gene (5 bases). CDR1 MNHEY and CDR2 SMNVEV come from the germline V gene (reference sequence). The length of the CDR3 is 17 residues. Trimming pared 0 bases from V and 4 bases from J, leaving 17 bases between. CDR3 bases: TGTGCCAGCAGTTTATCGTTCTGGGCTAGCCGTCCAGATACGCAGTATTTT. The encoded protein is CASSLSFWASRPDTQYF.